This is a list of T cell receptor beta chains from one sample in a study of CD8+CD57+ T cells in acquired aplastic anemia. TCRdb reprocessed the reads with MiXCR, giving one entry per CDR3 protein. The table includes under 200,000 distinct CDR3 sequences, roughly 45% detected once. Sequencing was done on a sample of sorted CD4+, CD8+, or CD8+CD57+ T cells (not recorded which) from PBMCs. These receptor sequences come from a human donor in good health. The CDR3 runs from the conserved cysteine through the conserved F or W. The D gene is left open where the match is weak. Only part of the rows carry a size: once, few, many, or a class if the clone is expanded.

abundance,v_gene,j_gene,d_gene,CDR3aa,CDR3nt
.,TRBV20-1,TRBJ2-1,TRBD1,CSARATGTDEQFF,TGCAGTGCTAGAGCGACAGGGACCGATGAGCAGTTCTTC
many,TRBV20-1,TRBJ2-7,.,CSARVSFWSDYEQYF,TGCAGTGCTAGAGTATCGTTTTGGTCAGATTACGAGCAGTACTTC
.,TRBV11-1,TRBJ2-5,.,CASSSPGIQETQYF,TGTGCCAGCAGCTCCCCCGGGATCCAAGAGACCCAGTACTTC
many,TRBV20-1,TRBJ2-1,TRBD2,CSATGLRTSGLDSYNEQFF,TGCAGTGCTACCGGCCTCAGAACTAGCGGCCTAGACTCCTACAATGAGCAGTTCTTC
.,TRBV11-1,TRBJ2-5,TRBD2,CASSRGLAGQETQYF,TGTGCCAGCAGCCGGGGACTAGCGGGACAAGAGACCCAGTACTTC
many,TRBV7-6,TRBJ2-2,.,CASSPRGPGDTGELFF,TGTGCCAGCAGCCCTAGAGGGCCAGGGGACACCGGGGAGCTGTTTTTT
many,TRBV25-1,TRBJ1-6,.,CASSEGTDFNSPLHF,TGTGCCAGCAGTGAAGGGACGGATTTTAATTCACCCCTCCACTTT
.,TRBV18,TRBJ1-3,.,CASSSRDGNTIYF,TGTGCCAGCTCATCAAGGGATGGAAACACCATATATTTT
many,TRBV20-1,TRBJ2-7,.,CSAPQGEGGTYEQYF,TGCAGTGCTCCCCAGGGTGAAGGGGGGACCTACGAGCAGTACTTC
few,TRBV5-1,TRBJ1-1,.,CASSSAGGTGEAFF,TGCGCCAGCAGCTCAGCGGGGGGAACTGGTGAAGCTTTCTTT
many,TRBV20-1,TRBJ2-1,TRBD2,CSAKLAGRTGEQFF,TGCAGTGCTAAATTAGCGGGGAGGACGGGTGAGCAGTTCTTC
.,TRBV18,TRBJ1-6,TRBD1,CASSPSRDRGKVTYNSPLHF,TGTGCCAGCTCACCATCTCGGGACAGGGGAAAAGTCACCTATAATTCACCCCTCCACTTT
many,TRBV7-9,TRBJ2-6,.,CASSLRGEGSGANVLTF,TGTGCCAGCAGCTTAAGGGGGGAGGGATCAGGGGCCAACGTCCTGACTTTC
few,TRBV19,TRBJ2-5,.,CASSLQGEETQYF,TGTGCCAGTAGTCTACAGGGTGAGGAGACCCAGTACTTC
.,TRBV7-7,TRBJ1-2,.,CASSPVQGTPYGYTF,TGTGCCAGCAGCCCTGTTCAGGGGACGCCCTATGGCTACACCTTC
.,TRBV12-3/TRBV12-4,TRBJ1-4,.,CASSRGADNEELFF,TGTGCCAGCAGCAGGGGAGCGGATAATGAAGAACTGTTTTTT
.,TRBV29-1,TRBJ1-1,TRBD1,CSVHRGGTEAFF,TGCAGCGTCCACAGGGGAGGCACTGAAGCTTTCTTT
.,TRBV2,TRBJ1-1,.,CATGLGVSEAFF,TGTGCCACCGGATTGGGGGTCTCTGAAGCTTTCTTT
.,TRBV10-1,TRBJ2-3,.,CASGTGNTQYF,TGCGCCAGCGGCACAGGGAACACGCAGTATTTT
.,TRBV9,TRBJ2-3,TRBD2,CASSVVGRGEDTQYF,TGTGCCAGCAGCGTAGTAGGGCGGGGGGAAGATACGCAGTATTTT
.,TRBV25-1,TRBJ2-2,.,CASSGTNTGELFF,TGTGCCAGCAGTGGCACTAACACCGGGGAGCTGTTTTTT
many,TRBV13,TRBJ2-7,.,CASSLVAAPYEQYF,TGTGCCAGCAGCTTAGTAGCAGCGCCCTACGAGCAGTACTTC
.,TRBV19,TRBJ2-6,.,CASSIYRNSGANVLTF,TGTGCCAGTAGTATCTACAGGAACTCTGGGGCCAACGTCCTGACTTTC
.,TRBV12-3/TRBV12-4,TRBJ1-2,.,CASSRGSQCGYTF,TGTGCCAGCAGTCGAGGGTCCCAGTGTGGCTACACCTTC
.,TRBV20-1,TRBJ1-2,.,CSASGGLYGYTF,TGCAGTGCTAGTGGCGGGCTATATGGCTACACCTTC
many,TRBV10-3,TRBJ2-1,.,CAISEGGPSLGLEQFF,TGTGCCATCAGTGAGGGCGGGCCCAGTCTCGGTCTGGAGCAGTTCTTC
few,TRBV28,TRBJ2-7,TRBD2,CASRGSGGGLDEQYF,TGTGCCAGCAGAGGGTCGGGCGGGGGACTAGACGAGCAGTACTTC
.,TRBV6-1,TRBJ2-1,TRBD1,CASSPTGGLLNEQFF,TGTGCCAGCAGTCCAACAGGGGGCTTGCTCAATGAGCAGTTCTTC
many,TRBV20-1,TRBJ1-4,.,CSARDLSGGEKLFF,TGCAGTGCTAGAGATTTGTCGGGGGGCGAAAAACTGTTTTTT
many,TRBV11-2,TRBJ1-1,.,CASSLDSFNTEAFF,TGTGCCAGCAGCTTAGACAGTTTCAACACTGAAGCTTTCTTT
.,TRBV7-9,TRBJ2-3,.,CASSFLDTQYF,TGTGCCAGCAGCTTTTTGGATACGCAGTATTTT
few,TRBV10-3,TRBJ2-2,.,CATLHTGELFF,TGTGCCACCCTTCACACCGGGGAGCTGTTTTTT
.,TRBV24-1,TRBJ2-5,.,CATSDLEEETQYF,TGTGCCACCAGTGATTTGGAAGAAGAGACCCAGTACTTC
.,TRBV2,TRBJ1-5,.,CASTGTGGQPQHF,TGTGCCAGCACCGGAACGGGGGGCCAGCCCCAGCATTTT
.,TRBV7-2,TRBJ1-4,.,CASSLVADEKLFF,TGTGCCAGCAGCTTAGTGGCAGATGAAAAACTGTTTTTT
.,TRBV7-8,TRBJ1-2,TRBD1,CASSLKGAGGYTF,TGTGCCAGCAGCTTAAAGGGGGCTGGGGGCTACACCTTC
many,TRBV6-1,TRBJ1-2,TRBD1,CASRWDRGYGYTF,TGTGCCAGCAGGTGGGACAGGGGATATGGCTACACCTTC
.,TRBV13,TRBJ2-4,.,CASSPRPNGGNVQYF,TGTGCCAGCAGCCCCCGACCCAATGGTGGGAACGTTCAGTACTTC
.,TRBV28,TRBJ2-3,.,CASNINTGDTQYF,TGTGCCAGCAACATAAACACCGGAGATACGCAGTATTTT